This passage covers 19 T cell receptor beta chains from one sample sequenced in a study of technical replicates of blood from a few donors. Profiling relied on immunoSEQ multiplex PCR, and the TCRdb table lists in-frame clones only, not all of them. Of about 60,000 clones listed, about 92% are singletons. Sequences were obtained from PBMCs. The receptors here all came from a human donor in good health. Some clones in this sample may be carry-over from other donors' samples.

This chain uses TRBV4-3 with TRBJ2-2; possibly TRBD1 for D (5 bases). The CDR3 extends over 15 amino acids. Germline loops: CDR1 LGHNA, CDR2 YSLEER. V was trimmed by 9 bases and J by 0 bases, leaving 14 bases between them. In nucleotides, the CDR3 is TGCGCCAGTCGAGCTGGGGCGGCGAACACCGGGGAGCTGTTTTTT. This codes for CASRAGAANTGELFF.

The V gene is TRBV14, the J gene TRBJ2-7, with 8 bases identical to TRBD1. Germline CDR1 SGHDN, CDR2 FVKESK. The ends lost 4 bases at V and 0 bases at J; junction bases unmatched: 17. The length of the CDR3 is 19 residues. The CDR3 region is CASSRGVRTGTFSSYEQYF. The DNA of the CDR3 is TGTGCCAGCAGCCGGGGGGTTCGGACAGGGACGTTTTCCTCCTACGAGCAGTACTTC.

The chain is built from TRBV2 and TRBJ1-2, with TRBD1 matching over 9 bases. Germline loops: CDR1 SNHLY, CDR2 FYNNEI. Trimming at V came to 6 bases and at J to 6 bases, leaving 11 bases not matched to a gene. The CDR3 extends over 15 amino acids. CDR3: CASRLAGQGRDGYTF. Here the CDR3 DNA reads TGTGCCAGCAGACTTGCGGGACAGGGTCGGGATGGCTACACCTTC.

This clone was detected only once. The chain joins TRBV10-3 to TRBJ1-1; D not certain. V shed 5 bases and J shed 1 base, with 5 bases lying between them. The V gene's germline CDR1 is ENHRY and CDR2 SYGVKD. CDR3 length: 12 residues. CDR3: CAISPGNTEAFF. For the CDR3, the DNA is TGTGCCATCAGTCCAGGGAACACTGAAGCTTTCTTT.

This chain links TRBV5-4 with TRBJ2-7; 9 nucleotides match TRBD1. Germline lookup yields CDR1 SGHNT and CDR2 YYREEE (reference sequence). The CDR3 sequence is 15 residues long. Losses at the gene ends were 4 bases for V and 0 bases for J; bases not matched to a gene: 5. In DNA form, the CDR3 reads TGTGCCAGCAGCAAGCAACAGGGGGCCTCCTACGAGCAGTACTTC. It specifies CASSKQQGASYEQYF.

The table lists this clone with a few counts. The chain joins TRBV2 to TRBJ2-7, with TRBD1 identical over 10 bases. V gave up 8 bases and J gave up 2 bases; unmatched junction bases: 9. The CDR3 is 15 residues long. CDR1 and CDR2 from the germline V gene are SNHLY and FYNNEI. CDR3 coding DNA: TGTGCCAGCCGCAGACAGGGGGCCCCCACCTACGAGCAGTACTTC. As protein: CASRRQGAPTYEQYF.

The rearrangement links TRBV6-4 to TRBJ1-1, with D unresolved. Per the germline V gene, CDR1 is MRHNA and CDR2 is SNTAGT. The CDR3 length is 15 residues. V lost 5 bases to trimming and J lost 9 bases, with 22 bases between them. This CDR3 reads CASSQAIGTPWKAFF. CDR3 DNA sequence: TGTGCCAGCAGTCAGGCCATAGGAACCCCTTGGAAAGCTTTCTTT.

V is TRBV4-3 and J is TRBJ1-6; 7 nucleotides line up with TRBD1. V lost 0 bases and J lost 6; bases outside the gene matches: 5. The CDR3 is 16 residues long. CDR1 is LGHNA and CDR2 is YSLEER in the germline V gene. The CDR3 bases are TGCGCCAGCAGCCAAGACCCCAGGGGGTCTAATTCACCCCTCCACTTT. This codes for CASSQDPRGSNSPLHF.

The J gene is TRBJ2-3, the V gene TRBV7-2, with TRBD2 matching over 11 bases. The germline V gene encodes CDR1 SGHTA and CDR2 FQGNSA. The CDR3 consists of 15 residues. The V gene end was trimmed by 5 bases and the J gene end by 3 bases; junction bases not matched to a gene: 4. CDR3 sequence (DNA): TGTGCCAGCAGCCGACTAGCGGGGATGACAGATACGCAGTATTTT. This translates into CASSRLAGMTDTQYF.

The chain joins TRBV5-1 to TRBJ2-3, with D perhaps TRBD2 (6 bases). CDR3 length: 16 residues. Trimming took off 1 base at V and 4 bases at J, with 16 bases between the two ends. The germline V gene encodes CDR1 SGHRS and CDR2 YFSETQ. The CDR3 DNA reads as TGCGCCAGCAGCTTGATCATTGGGGAGGAGGCAGATACGCAGTATTTT. It specifies CASSLIIGEEADTQYF.

This clone has just one count. The chain links TRBV7-3 to TRBJ1-6; D not certain. Trimming shortened V by 6 bases and J by 9 bases, and 6 bases separated the two germline ends. CDR1 is SGHTA and CDR2 is FQGTGA in the germline V gene. The CDR3 is 11 residues long. The CDR3 is CASSPFSPLHF. For the CDR3, the DNA is TGTGCCAGCAGTCCCTTTTCACCCCTCCACTTT.

The chain employs TRBV9 and TRBJ2-3, with TRBD2 identical over 8 bases. The V gene end was trimmed by 3 bases and the J gene end by 7 bases; junction bases not matched to a gene: 13. This CDR3 has 16 amino acids. The germline gives CDR1 SGDLS, CDR2 YYNGEE. CDR3 in DNA: TGTGCCAGCAGCGCTTTCTCGGGGGGGCTAACTAATACGCAGTATTTT. It encodes CASSAFSGGLTNTQYF.

J is TRBJ1-2 and V is TRBV30; D remains ambiguous. Germline V gives CDR1 GTSNPN, CDR2 SVGIG (reference sequence). The length of the CDR3 is 13 residues. Between the trimmed V and J ends, which lost 2 bases and 4 bases, there was a span of 11 bases. This chain's CDR3 is CAWSLERSYGYTF. The CDR3 DNA is TGTGCCTGGAGTTTGGAGAGGTCCTATGGCTACACCTTC. The entire variable domain, with the rest obtained from reference TRBV30 and TRBJ1-2, is as follows: SQTIHQWPATLVQPVGSPLSLECTVEGTSNPNLYWYRQAAGRGLQLLFYSVGIGQISSEVPQNLSASRPQDRQFILSSKKLLLSDSGFYLCAWSLERSYGYTFGSGTRLTVV.

The CDR3 spells CASSIERQAASPLHF. The CDR3 region has the DNA TGTGCCAGTAGTATAGAGAGACAGGCGGCATCACCCCTCCACTTT. The V and J genes are TRBV19 and TRBJ1-6, with a weak D call TRBD1 (6 bases). Trimming cost V 0 bases and J 10 bases, with 13 bases left between them. Germline values: CDR1 LNHDA, CDR2 SQIVND (reference sequence). This CDR3 is 15 amino acids long.

The chain is built from TRBV7-8 and TRBJ1-3, with 12 positions matching TRBD1. The V segment lost 5 bases and the J segment 4 bases; nucleotides outside the gene matches: 9. The V gene's germline CDR1 is SGHVS and CDR2 FQNEAQ. This CDR3 has 17 amino acids. CDR3 region: CASSQSGDRGRGNTIYF. The CDR3 DNA follows: TGTGCCAGCAGCCAATCGGGGGACAGGGGGCGCGGAAACACCATATATTTT. The whole variable domain, remainder taken from reference TRBV7-8 and TRBJ1-3, is GAGVSQSPRYKVAKRGQDVALRCDPISGHVSLFWYQQALGQGPEFLTYFQNEAQLDKSGLPSDRFFAERPEGSVSTLKIQRTQQEDSAVYLCASSQSGDRGRGNTIYFGEGSWLTVV.

The CDR3 region has the DNA TGTGCCAGCAGCTTGGAAGGGGGCCCCCGAAAAACTGAAGCTTTCTTT. Translation gives CASSLEGGPRKTEAFF. The chain has TRBV5-4 and TRBJ1-1; 7 nucleotides match TRBD1. Germline trimming cut 0 bases from V and 5 bases from J; bases unmatched to any gene: 10. The germline gives CDR1 SGHNT, CDR2 YYREEE (reference sequence). The CDR3 loop spans 16 amino acids.

This clone was seen once. The chain employs TRBV29-1 and TRBJ2-5; D is perhaps TRBD2 (6 bases). The germline V and J ends were trimmed by 6 bases and 4 bases, with 18 bases remaining between them. Germline lookup yields CDR1 SQVTM and CDR2 ANQGSEA. The CDR3 has 14 residues. Here the CDR3 reads CSVADPPRGETQYF. Written as DNA, the CDR3 is TGCAGCGTCGCGGACCCCCCGCGGGGAGAGACCCAGTACTTC.

The rearrangement uses TRBV4-3 and TRBJ1-6; 8 nucleotides match TRBD1. V was pared by 0 bases and J by 2 bases, with 6 bases of the junction left unmatched. CDR3 size: 18 residues. Per germline, CDR1 LGHNA and CDR2 YSLEER. The CDR3 protein is CASSQDYPGGAYNSPLHF. CDR3 DNA: TGCGCCAGCAGCCAAGATTATCCAGGGGGCGCCTATAATTCACCCCTCCACTTT.

The chain uses TRBV2 and TRBJ2-2; D perhaps matches TRBD1 (6 bases). The CDR3 is 14 amino acids. The V gene lost 7 bases and the J gene lost 5 bases, with 14 bases spanning the gap. Germline-derived CDR1 and CDR2 are SNHLY and FYNNEI. The CDR3 region has the DNA TGTGCCAGCAACCGGGACACTAGTACCGGGGAGCTGTTTTTT. Residues: CASNRDTSTGELFF. Together with reference TRBV2 and TRBJ2-2, the CDR3 gives the full variable domain: EPEVTQTPSHQVTQMGQEVILRCVPISNHLYFYWYRQILGQKVEFLVSFYNNEISEKSEIFDDQFSVERPDGSNFTLKIRSTKLEDSAMYFCASNRDTSTGELFFGEGSRLTVL.